Listed here are 23 T cell receptor beta chains from one sample, sequenced in a study of blood T cell repertoires in COVID-19. Sequencing was performed with immunoSEQ multiplex PCR; in TCRdb, only in-frame clones are kept and a portion is missing. The sample records about 270,000 clones, around nine tenths being singletons. The specimen sequenced was peripheral blood. All receptors come from a man in his forties or fifties who had recovered from COVID-19.

This clone showed up just a few times. The V call is TRBV19, the J call TRBJ1-1; weak D call: TRBD1 (6 bases). The germline CDR1 and CDR2 sequences are LNHDA and SQIVND (reference sequence). The CDR3 runs to 14 residues. The V end lost 2 bases, the J end lost 5 bases, and 12 bases lay between the germline ends. CDR3 residues: CASSIHRERTEAFF. The CDR3 bases are TGTGCCAGTAGTATACACAGGGAGAGAACTGAAGCTTTCTTT.

This clone was seen once. The J gene is TRBJ2-7, the V gene TRBV20-1, with 7 bases identical to TRBD2. V was pared by 6 bases and J by 3 bases, with 2 bases of the junction left unmatched. CDR1 is DFQATT, CDR2 SNEGSKA, per germline (reference sequence). The CDR3 spans 11 residues. The CDR3 nucleotides are TGCAGTGCCGGGACTAACTACGAGCAGTACTTC. Protein sequence: CSAGTNYEQYF.

This clone has only a few counts. The chain links TRBV10-2 to TRBJ1-3; D is uncertain. V lost 3 bases and J 4 bases, leaving 13 bases between the germline ends. The CDR3 totals 15 residues. Looked up from germline, CDR1 is WSHSY and CDR2 is SAAADI. The CDR3 reads CASSDITVSGNTIYF. The CDR3 bases are TGCGCCAGCAGTGACATCACAGTGTCCGGAAACACCATATATTTT.

The J gene is TRBJ1-2, the V gene TRBV12-3 or TRBV12-4; D unclear. Trimming shortened V by 3 bases and J by 6 bases, and 5 bases separated the two germline ends. This CDR3 region has 11 residues. The CDR3 loop reads CASSFSDGYTF. CDR3 bases: TGTGCCAGCAGTTTCTCGGATGGCTACACCTTC.

This chain links TRBV5-4 with TRBJ2-1; TRBD1 is a possible D gene (8 bases). The CDR3 spans 16 residues. The germline gives CDR1 SGHNT, CDR2 YYREEE (reference sequence). Trimming took off 6 bases at V and 3 bases at J, with 19 bases between the two ends. CDR3 coding DNA: TGTGCCAGCACCCTAGGGGGGGACAGGTTCTACAATGAGCAGTTCTTC. Its translation: CASTLGGDRFYNEQFF.

As concerns this clone: One end of the junction fails to match germline, which may point to a read error. The J gene is TRBJ2-1, the V gene TRBV6-1; 11 bases align to TRBD2. Per the germline V gene, CDR1 is MNHNS and CDR2 is SASEGT. The CDR3 is 15 residues long. The CDR3 loop reads CASSERKIAGGQTIF. CDR3 DNA sequence: TGTGCCAGCAGTGAAAGGAAAATAGCGGGGGGGCAAACGATCTTC.

The chain has TRBV6-6 and TRBJ2-1; 9 bases match TRBD2. The J segment lost 3 bases and the V segment lost 5 bases, leaving 5 bases of the junction unmatched. Germline V gene sequence: CDR1 MNHNY, CDR2 SVGAGI (reference sequence). CDR3 length: 15 residues. CDR3 nucleotide sequence: TGTGCCAGCAGTCCGAGCGGGAGGAGCTACAATGAGCAGTTCTTC. Its translation is CASSPSGRSYNEQFF.

The V gene is TRBV13, the J gene TRBJ1-2, with 8 positions matching TRBD1. After removal of 0 bases from V and 7 bases from J, the junction contained 1 base not matched to a gene. The CDR3 runs to 13 residues. Germline loops: CDR1 PRHDT, CDR2 FYEKMQ (reference sequence). For the CDR3, the DNA is TGTGCCAGCAGCTTAGGCCAGGGGGCTGGCTACACCTTC. This sequence encodes CASSLGQGAGYTF.

The V call is TRBV4-3, the J call TRBJ2-1; TRBD2 matches 9 bases. Germline CDR1 LGHNA, CDR2 YSLEER. The length of the CDR3 is 15 residues. With 6 bases clipped from V and 1 base from J, the junction kept 4 bases outside the gene matches. The CDR3 sequence: CASRNGLASYNEQFF. Here the CDR3 DNA reads TGCGCCAGCAGAAACGGACTAGCGTCCTACAATGAGCAGTTCTTC.

The J gene is TRBJ2-2, the V gene TRBV7-3; TRBD1 agrees at 7 bases. The J segment lost 5 bases and the V segment lost 2 bases, leaving 2 bases of the junction unmatched. Germline V gives CDR1 SGHTA, CDR2 FQGTGA. There are 14 residues in the CDR3. CDR3 sequence (DNA): TGTGCCAGCAGCTTACAGGGGGTAACCGGGGAGCTGTTTTTT. Its protein is CASSLQGVTGELFF. The complete variable domain, with remaining parts taken from reference TRBV7-3 and TRBJ2-2, reads GAGVSQTPSNKVTEKGKYVELRCDPISGHTALYWYRQSLGQGPEFLIYFQGTGAADDSGLPNDRFFAVRPEGSVSTLKIQRTERGDSAVYLCASSLQGVTGELFFGEGSRLTVL.

This CDR3 reads CSASKLAGGGEQYF. The CDR3 DNA is TGCAGTGCTAGTAAGCTAGCGGGGGGGGGCGAGCAGTACTTC. The chain joins TRBV20-1 to TRBJ2-7; 12 bases line up with TRBD2. Germline V gives CDR1 DFQATT, CDR2 SNEGSKA (reference sequence). Trimming cost V 3 bases and J 6 bases; bases outside gene matches: 6. The CDR3 is made up of 14 amino acids.

The rearrangement uses TRBV27 and TRBJ2-7, with 11 bases lining up with TRBD2. The CDR3 covers 17 residues. From germline, CDR1 is MNHEY and CDR2 SMNVEV (reference sequence). The junction had 12 bases not matched to a gene; V was cut back by 2 bases and J by 6 bases. CDR3 nucleotides: TGTGCCAGCAGTTTAACTAGCGGGAGTTTCTCTTCGGCCGAGCAGTACTTC. Protein sequence: CASSLTSGSFSSAEQYF.

The CDR3 sequence is CASSQESTGPKNEKLFF. CDR3 DNA sequence: TGCGCCAGCAGCCAAGAATCGACAGGGCCCAAGAATGAAAAACTGTTTTTT. This chain links TRBV4-3 with TRBJ1-4, with 7 nucleotides matching TRBD1. Germline CDR1 is LGHNA and CDR2 is YSLEER. The CDR3 runs 17 residues. J was trimmed by 5 bases and V by 0 bases; bases with no gene match: 9.

Only one count was recorded for this clone. The chain recombines TRBV18 with TRBJ1-1; D not resolved. V lost 6 bases and J lost 1, with 9 bases in between. The germline V gene encodes CDR1 KGHSH and CDR2 LQKENI. The CDR3 runs to 13 residues. CDR3 protein: CASSPGSNTEAFF. The CDR3 nucleotides are TGTGCCAGCTCGCCCGGGTCGAACACTGAAGCTTTCTTT.

This clone was detected once. V usage is TRBV7-3 and J usage is TRBJ2-3; possible D gene TRBD1, 5 bases. Germline V lookup: CDR1 SGHTA, CDR2 FQGTGA. V was shortened by 3 bases and J by 1 base, with 11 bases between the two germline ends. The CDR3 covers 15 residues. Here the CDR3 reads CASSLEGVGTDTQYF. DNA for the CDR3: TGTGCCAGCAGCTTGGAAGGGGTGGGCACAGATACGCAGTATTTT.

The chain combines TRBV29-1 with TRBJ1-1; perhaps TRBD1 as D (5 bases). This CDR3 region has 14 residues. Trimming left V 8 bases short and J 4 bases short, with 20 bases between. Germline V gene lookup returns CDR1 SQVTM and CDR2 ANQGSEA. CDR3 region: CSTRVTVSVTEAFF. In DNA, the CDR3 is TGCAGCACCAGGGTAACAGTTTCGGTCACTGAAGCTTTCTTT.

CDR3 protein: CASSEKRGAPNEQFF. The CDR3 region has the DNA TGTGCCAGCAGTGAAAAGCGGGGGGCCCCGAATGAGCAGTTCTTC. This chain uses TRBV2 with TRBJ2-1, with 9 nucleotides matching TRBD2. The J segment lost 7 bases and the V segment lost 2 bases, leaving 6 bases of the junction unmatched. The CDR3 runs to 15 residues. From germline, CDR1 is SNHLY and CDR2 FYNNEI.

The chain couples TRBV7-9 to TRBJ2-3; 9 bases line up with TRBD2. The CDR3 loop spans 17 amino acids. Germline values: CDR1 SEHNR, CDR2 FQNEAQ (reference sequence). V lost 6 bases, J lost 2 bases, and 12 bases stayed unmatched. Here the CDR3 reads CASRKWASGEFTDTQYF. CDR3 coding DNA: TGTGCCAGCAGGAAGTGGGCTAGCGGGGAGTTCACAGATACGCAGTATTTT.

The chain uses TRBV3-1 (or the pseudogene TRBV3-2) and TRBJ2-3; 8 nucleotides agree with TRBD2. Losses at the gene ends were 4 bases for V and 6 bases for J; bases not matched to a gene: 6. Germline CDR1 is LGHDT and CDR2 is YNNKEL (reference sequence). The CDR3 has 14 residues. The CDR3 DNA is TGTGCCAGCAGCCGACAGACTAGCGCGGATACGCAGTATTTT. Translation gives CASSRQTSADTQYF.

The chain carries TRBV7-9 and TRBJ2-1, with D tentatively TRBD2 (5 bases). CDR1 SEHNR and CDR2 FQNEAQ come from the germline V gene (reference sequence). Trimming stripped 0 bases from V and 7 bases from J, with 7 bases between. CDR3 length: 13 amino acids. The CDR3 sequence: CASSLAGGNEQFF. CDR3 bases: TGTGCCAGCAGCTTAGCGGGCGGGAATGAGCAGTTCTTC.

The J gene is TRBJ2-7, the V gene TRBV4-2; possibly TRBD2 for D (6 bases). From germline, CDR1 is LGHNA and CDR2 YNFKEQ. V was trimmed by 5 bases and J by 6 bases, leaving 11 bases between them. The CDR3 length is 12 residues. This CDR3 reads CASSGTGGEQYF. The CDR3 DNA reads TGTGCCAGCAGCGGGACTGGGGGCGAGCAGTACTTC.

This clone was seen more than once but under ten times. V usage is TRBV29-1 and J usage is TRBJ1-4; perhaps TRBD1 as D (6 bases). This CDR3 has 13 amino acids. Germline CDR1 and CDR2: SQVTM and ANQGSEA. V was cut by 6 bases and J by 8 bases, with 16 bases left in between. CDR3 amino acids: CSVRGVLGEKLFF. The CDR3 DNA is TGCAGCGTCAGGGGTGTCCTAGGGGAAAAACTGTTTTTT.

V is TRBV5-6 and J is TRBJ1-2; 9 bases are a match to TRBD1. The J segment lost 4 bases and the V segment lost 8 bases, leaving 12 bases of the junction unmatched. CDR3 size: 15 residues. CDR1 is SGHDT and CDR2 is YYEEEE in the germline V gene. The CDR3 nucleotides read TGTGCCAGTCATCCGGGACAGGGACTAAGCTATGGCTACACCTTC. It codes for CASHPGQGLSYGYTF.